This T cell receptor beta chain originates from a study of cytomegalovirus exposure and HLA in healthy donors. The PCR contained 60 Vbeta and 13 Jbeta primers. Generated by immunoSEQ multiplex PCR, the TCRdb table keeps only in-frame clones and is missing some. The table records about 150,000 clones, approximately 79% of them present only once. V shed 1 base and J 8 bases; nucleotides not matched to a gene: 17. CDR1 is MNHEY and CDR2 is SMNVEV in the germline V gene (reference sequence). The CDR3 is made up of 19 amino acids. Sequenced material: PBMCs. This receptor was obtained from a man aged 50-60 years in good health and CMV-seropositive. J is TRBJ2-1 and V is TRBV27; 10 bases fit TRBD1. The chain's CDR3 is CASSLWDRGTSTSGHEQFF. DNA for the CDR3: TGTGCCAGCAGTTTATGGGACAGGGGAACGTCGACTAGTGGTCATGAGCAGTTCTTC.